The 25 T cell receptor beta chains presented below share a single source sample, sequenced in a study of control samples from healthy donors and cancer patients. TCRdb's table, derived via immunoSEQ multiplex PCR, lists solely in-frame clones and lacks some. The sample lists 150,000 or so clones, about 94% occurring once. Material for sequencing was PBMCs. The receptors were sampled from a man in his 60s with colorectal cancer.

The genes are TRBV15 and TRBJ1-1; possibly TRBD1 for D (6 bases). Trimming shortened V by 2 bases and J by 3 bases, and 22 bases separated the two germline ends. Germline V gives CDR1 LNHNV, CDR2 YYDKDF (reference sequence). The CDR3 consists of 18 residues. CDR3 DNA: TGTGCCACCAGCAGATCGAGACCGGGACAAGTCTCTGACACTGAAGCTTTCTTT. Translating gives CATSRSRPGQVSDTEAFF.

The V gene is TRBV30, the J gene TRBJ1-3; D is unresolved. This CDR3 spans 16 amino acids. Trimming pared 1 base from V and 0 bases from J, leaving 13 bases between. Germline CDR1 GTSNPN, CDR2 SVGIG (reference sequence). This CDR3 is CAWSALGSYSGNTIYF. CDR3 bases: TGTGCCTGGAGTGCGCTAGGATCCTACTCTGGAAACACCATATATTTT.

This chain uses TRBV3-1 (or the pseudogene TRBV3-2) with TRBJ2-5, with a possible D match to TRBD1 (5 bases). The CDR3 has 15 amino acids. Per the germline V gene, CDR1 is LGHDT and CDR2 is YNNKEL (reference sequence). The V gene lost 1 base and the J gene lost 7 bases, with 16 bases spanning the gap. The CDR3 coding sequence is TGTGCCAGCAGCCAAGGGCAGGGCGGTCTGGGGACCCAGTACTTC. Its protein product is CASSQGQGGLGTQYF.

This chain uses TRBV11-2 with TRBJ2-7, with D possibly TRBD2 on 5 matching bases. The V and J ends lost 5 bases and 1 base respectively, with 15 bases between them. The CDR3 is 15 amino acids. CDR1 SGHAT and CDR2 FQNNGV come from the germline V gene. CDR3 sequence reads: CASSQRETVSYEQYF. In DNA, the CDR3 is TGTGCCAGCAGCCAAAGGGAGACGGTGTCCTACGAGCAGTACTTC. Full variable domain (outside the CDR3, taken from reference TRBV11-2 and TRBJ2-7): EAGVAQSPRYKIIEKRQSVAFWCNPISGHATLYWYQQILGQGPKLLIQFQNNGVVDDSQLPKDRFSAERLKGVDSTLKIQPAKLEDSAVYLCASSQRETVSYEQYFGPGTRLTVT.

V gene TRBV10-3 combines with J gene TRBJ2-1; 8 bases are a match to TRBD1. The V gene's germline CDR1 is ENHRY and CDR2 SYGVKD. The CDR3 sequence is 15 residues long. The V and J ends lost 2 bases and 0 bases, in that order; junction bases with no gene match: 0. CDR3 DNA: TGTGCCATCAGTGAGGGGACAGGCTCCTACAATGAGCAGTTCTTC. Protein sequence: CAISEGTGSYNEQFF.

The gene calls are TRBV6-6 and TRBJ1-2, with TRBD1 matching 9 bases. After removal of 4 bases from V and 8 bases from J, the junction contained 8 bases not matched to a gene. The CDR3 has 14 amino acids. Per the germline V gene, CDR1 is MNHNY and CDR2 is SVGAGI (reference sequence). The CDR3 DNA reads TGTGCCAGCAGTTTTCTAGGACAGGGGCACGGCTACACCTTC. Translated: CASSFLGQGHGYTF.

The rearrangement links TRBV29-1 to TRBJ2-7; 8 bases are a match to TRBD1. There are 12 residues in the CDR3. The germline CDR1 and CDR2 sequences are SQVTM and ANQGSEA. Trimming at V came to 1 base and at J to 7 bases, leaving 3 bases not matched to a gene. The CDR3 sequence: CSVEGTGREQYF. In nucleotides, the CDR3 is TGCAGCGTTGAAGGGACAGGGAGAGAGCAGTACTTC.

The chain combines TRBV19 with TRBJ1-5, with D perhaps TRBD1 (6 bases). The CDR3 sequence is 14 residues long. Per germline, CDR1 LNHDA and CDR2 SQIVND (reference sequence). V dropped 7 bases and J dropped 1 base, with 11 bases sitting between them. Written as DNA, the CDR3 is TGTGCCAGTAACGGACAGTCGAGCAATCAGCCCCAGCATTTT. It is translated as CASNGQSSNQPQHF.

The chain uses TRBV9 and TRBJ1-2; 8 bases match TRBD1. The CDR3 extends over 15 amino acids. Germline CDR1 is SGDLS and CDR2 is YYNGEE. V dropped 4 bases and J dropped 6; count of bases not matched to a gene: 11. CDR3 nucleotides: TGTGCCAGCAGCACCCAGGACAGGGCCTATAATGGCTACACCTTC. Its translation: CASSTQDRAYNGYTF.

A single count supports this clone. This chain links TRBV19 with TRBJ1-1; 7 positions agree with TRBD1. The germline V gene encodes CDR1 LNHDA and CDR2 SQIVND (reference sequence). There are 17 residues in the CDR3. The trim removed 5 bases at V and 0 bases at J, leaving 12 bases unmatched. CDR3 sequence (DNA): TGTGCCAGTAGTCCCTCCGGGGCAGGGGGAATGAACACTGAAGCTTTCTTT. The encoded protein is CASSPSGAGGMNTEAFF.

The chain joins TRBV9 to TRBJ2-3; D is possibly TRBD1 or TRBD2 (6 bases each). V lost 2 bases to trimming and J lost 5 bases, with 15 bases between them. The CDR3 loop spans 15 amino acids. The V gene's germline CDR1 is SGDLS and CDR2 YYNGEE. The CDR3 DNA sequence: TGTGCCAGCAGCGTGGGGGGCACGGCTAAAGATACGCAGTATTTT. Translating gives CASSVGGTAKDTQYF.

The chain uses TRBV12-3 or TRBV12-4 and TRBJ2-7; the D is unclear. The CDR3 consists of 13 residues. With 1 base removed from V and 6 bases from J, the gap between germline ends came to 10 bases. The CDR3 sequence is CASSLGRLGEQYF. The CDR3 DNA reads as TGTGCCAGCAGTTTAGGGCGCTTAGGCGAGCAGTACTTC.

The gene calls are TRBV20-1 and TRBJ2-4; 8 nucleotides match TRBD1. The CDR3 has 13 residues. Unmatched junction bases numbered 7, after V lost 3 bases and J lost 9 bases. From germline, CDR1 is DFQATT and CDR2 SNEGSKA (reference sequence). The CDR3 sequence is CSASSDRESIQYF. The CDR3 DNA is TGCAGTGCTAGTTCGGACAGGGAAAGCATTCAGTACTTC.

The V gene is TRBV7-6, the J gene TRBJ2-3; 9 bases line up with TRBD2. The CDR3 covers 15 residues. Germline CDR1 is SGHVS and CDR2 is FNYEAQ. V lost 2 bases to trimming and J lost 6 bases; unmatched junction nucleotides: 6. DNA of the CDR3: TGTGCCAGCAGCTTATTAATAGCGGGGGTGGATACGCAGTATTTT. Protein product: CASSLLIAGVDTQYF.

This clone was observed once. The chain carries TRBV19 and TRBJ1-5; D is unclear. Germline V CDR1 and CDR2: LNHDA, SQIVND (reference sequence). V lost 4 bases to trimming and J lost 8 bases, with 15 bases between them. This CDR3 has 14 residues. CDR3 DNA sequence: TGTGCCAGTAGTAACGCCCGAGGGCAGGAGCCCCAGCATTTT. Its translation is CASSNARGQEPQHF. Full variable domain (rest looked up from reference TRBV19 and TRBJ1-5): DGGITQSPKYLFRKEGQNVTLSCEQNLNHDAMYWYRQDPGQGLRLIYYSQIVNDFQKGDIAEGYSVSREKKESFPLTVTSAQKNPTAFYLCASSNARGQEPQHFGDGTRLSIL.

The chain combines TRBV27 with TRBJ1-4, with 7 bases matching TRBD1. From germline, CDR1 is MNHEY and CDR2 SMNVEV (reference sequence). V was clipped by 6 bases and J by 4 bases; unmatched bases: 8. The CDR3 has 15 residues. CDR3 residues: CASRQPGQNNEKLFF. CDR3 nucleotides: TGTGCCAGCAGACAGCCGGGACAGAATAATGAAAAACTGTTTTTT.

This rearrangement joins TRBV2 to TRBJ2-3, with 9 bases identical to TRBD2. The V segment lost 7 bases and the J segment 0 bases; nucleotides outside the gene matches: 14. The germline V gene encodes CDR1 SNHLY and CDR2 FYNNEI. CDR3 length equals 18 residues. CDR3 coding DNA: TGTGCCAGCACCGCCTTAGGGGCTAGCGGGGTTAGCACAGATACGCAGTATTTT. Amino acids: CASTALGASGVSTDTQYF.

This chain joins TRBV4-3 and TRBJ1-2; 8 nucleotides match TRBD1. The CDR3 is 13 amino acids. J was trimmed by 6 bases and V by 4 bases; bases with no gene match: 4. CDR1 is LGHNA, CDR2 YSLEER, per germline. CDR3 in amino acids: CASSPTGEDGYTF. The CDR3 region has the DNA TGCGCCAGCAGCCCGACAGGGGAAGATGGCTACACCTTC.

V and J are TRBV11-2 and TRBJ2-1, with no clear D. The CDR3 extends over 15 amino acids. V lost 2 bases to trimming and J lost 2 bases, with 10 bases between them. Germline loops: CDR1 SGHAT, CDR2 FQNNGV. The CDR3 protein is CASSLRDNPYNEQFF. Here the CDR3 DNA reads TGTGCCAGCAGCTTAAGGGATAATCCCTACAATGAGCAGTTCTTC.

This chain uses TRBV5-6 with TRBJ2-3; 11 nucleotides agree with TRBD1. The CDR3 consists of 15 residues. Germline V gene sequence: CDR1 SGHDT, CDR2 YYEEEE. J lost 4 bases, V lost 3 bases, and 4 bases had no gene match. DNA for the CDR3: TGTGCCAGCAGCTCCGGGACAGGGGGGGCAGATACGCAGTATTTT. This translates into CASSSGTGGADTQYF.

The sample holds one count of this clone. The chain carries TRBV30 and TRBJ2-1, with 7 bases lining up with TRBD2. Germline CDR1 GTSNPN, CDR2 SVGIG (reference sequence). Unmatched junction bases numbered 7, after V lost 0 bases and J lost 8 bases. The CDR3 spans 14 residues. DNA for the CDR3: TGTGCCTGGAGTGTGGGGAGGGTCCGGCATGAGCAGTTCTTC. Translating gives CAWSVGRVRHEQFF.

This chain links TRBV30 with TRBJ1-4; a weak D match, TRBD1 (5 bases). The length of the CDR3 is 13 residues. V was trimmed by 1 base and J by 7 bases, leaving 10 bases between them. Germline V CDR1 and CDR2: GTSNPN, SVGIG (reference sequence). CDR3 sequence: CAWSGAGSEKLFF. The CDR3 coding sequence is TGTGCCTGGAGTGGCGCAGGGAGTGAAAAACTGTTTTTT.

The V gene is TRBV7-9, the J gene TRBJ1-1; a weak D match, TRBD1 (6 bases). Germline values: CDR1 SEHNR, CDR2 FQNEAQ (reference sequence). Between the trimmed V and J ends, which lost 5 bases and 6 bases, there was a span of 16 bases. The CDR3 length is 14 residues. The CDR3 DNA sequence: TGTGCCAGCAGCCCTGCGGGGGCTGGGGCTGAAGCTTTCTTT. It translates to CASSPAGAGAEAFF.

This clone was counted a single time. The chain recombines TRBV5-4 with TRBJ1-2; TRBD1 is a possible D gene (6 bases). Trimming cost V 4 bases and J 2 bases, with 15 bases left between them. This CDR3 region has 15 residues. Germline V gene sequence: CDR1 SGHNT, CDR2 YYREEE (reference sequence). CDR3 coding DNA: TGTGCCAGCAGCCCGGGGGCTTCAGAGAACTATGGCTACACCTTC. It codes for CASSPGASENYGYTF.

This chain links TRBV10-2 with TRBJ2-7; TRBD1 matches 9 bases. The CDR3 is made up of 13 amino acids. V was clipped by 7 bases and J by 5 bases; unmatched bases: 6. CDR1 WSHSY and CDR2 SAAADI come from the germline V gene. CDR3 amino acids: CASKGQGKHEQYF. DNA of the CDR3: TGCGCCAGCAAAGGACAGGGGAAGCACGAGCAGTACTTC.